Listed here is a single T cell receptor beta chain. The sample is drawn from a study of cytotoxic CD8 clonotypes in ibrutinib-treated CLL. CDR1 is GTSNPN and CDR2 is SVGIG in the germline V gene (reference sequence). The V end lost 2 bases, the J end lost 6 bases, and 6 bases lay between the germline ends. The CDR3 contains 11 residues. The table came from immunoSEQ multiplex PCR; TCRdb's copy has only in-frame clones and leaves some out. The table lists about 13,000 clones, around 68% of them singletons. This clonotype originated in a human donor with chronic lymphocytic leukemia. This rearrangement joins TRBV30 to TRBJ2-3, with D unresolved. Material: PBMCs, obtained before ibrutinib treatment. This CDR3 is CAWSSPDTQYF. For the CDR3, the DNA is TGTGCCTGGAGTTCCCCGGATACGCAGTATTTT.